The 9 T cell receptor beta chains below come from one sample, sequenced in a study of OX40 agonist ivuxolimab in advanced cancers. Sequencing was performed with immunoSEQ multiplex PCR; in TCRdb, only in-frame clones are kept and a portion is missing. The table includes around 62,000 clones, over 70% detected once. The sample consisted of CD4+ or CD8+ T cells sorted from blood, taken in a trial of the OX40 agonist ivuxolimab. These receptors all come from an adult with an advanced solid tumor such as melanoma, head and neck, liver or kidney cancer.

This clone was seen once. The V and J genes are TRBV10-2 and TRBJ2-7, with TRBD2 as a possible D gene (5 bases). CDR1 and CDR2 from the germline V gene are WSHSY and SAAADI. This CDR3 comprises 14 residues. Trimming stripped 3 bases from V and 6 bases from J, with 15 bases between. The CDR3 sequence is CASSEARTELEQYV. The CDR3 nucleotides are TGCGCCAGCAGTGAAGCTCGGACTGAACTCGAGCAGTACGTC.

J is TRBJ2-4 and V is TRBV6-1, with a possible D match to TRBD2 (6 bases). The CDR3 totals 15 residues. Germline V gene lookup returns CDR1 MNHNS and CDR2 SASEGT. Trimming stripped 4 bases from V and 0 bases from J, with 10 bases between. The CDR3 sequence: CASSVRELAKNIQYF. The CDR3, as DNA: TGTGCCAGCAGTGTCCGGGAGCTAGCCAAAAACATTCAGTACTTC.

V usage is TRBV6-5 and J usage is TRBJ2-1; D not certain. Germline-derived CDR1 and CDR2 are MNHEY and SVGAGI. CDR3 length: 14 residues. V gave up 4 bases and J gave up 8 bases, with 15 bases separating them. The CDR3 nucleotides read TGTGCCAGCAGTTCCCAGCTAGGGTCCCATGAGCAGTTCTTC. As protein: CASSSQLGSHEQFF.

The CDR3 sequence: CASRQVGSPYGYTF. The CDR3 DNA follows: TGTGCCAGCAGACAAGTGGGGTCTCCGTATGGCTACACCTTC. V is TRBV7-2 and J is TRBJ1-2; no reliable D call. The CDR3 totals 14 residues. Trimming cost V 6 bases and J 5 bases, with 16 bases left between them. Germline V lookup: CDR1 SGHTA, CDR2 FQGNSA.

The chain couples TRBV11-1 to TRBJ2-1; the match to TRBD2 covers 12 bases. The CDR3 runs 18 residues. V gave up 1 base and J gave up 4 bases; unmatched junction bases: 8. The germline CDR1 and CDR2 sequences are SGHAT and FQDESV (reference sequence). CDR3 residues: CASSLVRSSGREYNEQFF. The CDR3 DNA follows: TGTGCCAGCAGCTTAGTGAGGTCTAGCGGGAGGGAATACAATGAGCAGTTCTTC.

CDR3 DNA: TGTGCCAGCAGCCCTGCCCCCGGGACTAGCTACGAGCAGTACTTC. Translated, it gives CASSPAPGTSYEQYF. The chain is built from TRBV7-2 and TRBJ2-7, with 8 positions matching TRBD2. The length of the CDR3 is 15 residues. J was trimmed by 3 bases and V by 5 bases; bases with no gene match: 9. Germline CDR1 and CDR2: SGHTA and FQGNSA.

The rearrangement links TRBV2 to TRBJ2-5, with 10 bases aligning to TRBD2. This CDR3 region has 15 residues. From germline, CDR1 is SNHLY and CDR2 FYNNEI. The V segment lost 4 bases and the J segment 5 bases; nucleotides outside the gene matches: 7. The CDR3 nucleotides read TGTGCCAGCAGTGTGCTAGCGGGAGATCAGGAGACCCAGTACTTC. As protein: CASSVLAGDQETQYF.

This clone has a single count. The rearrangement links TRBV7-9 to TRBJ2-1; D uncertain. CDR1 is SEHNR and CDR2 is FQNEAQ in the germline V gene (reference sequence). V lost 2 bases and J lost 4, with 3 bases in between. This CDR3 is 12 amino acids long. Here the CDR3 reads CASSLQYNEQFF. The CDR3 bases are TGTGCCAGCAGCTTACAATACAATGAGCAGTTCTTC. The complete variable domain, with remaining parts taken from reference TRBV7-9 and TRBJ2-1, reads DTGVSQNPRHKITKRGQNVTFRCDPISEHNRLYWYRQTLGQGPEFLTYFQNEAQLEKSRLLSDRFSAERPKGSFSTLEIQRTEQGDSAMYLCASSLQYNEQFFGPGTRLTVL.

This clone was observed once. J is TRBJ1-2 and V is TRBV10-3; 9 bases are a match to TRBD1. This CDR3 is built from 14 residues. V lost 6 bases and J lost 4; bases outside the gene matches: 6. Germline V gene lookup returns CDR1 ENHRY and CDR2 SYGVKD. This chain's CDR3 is CAISGTGQGYGYTF. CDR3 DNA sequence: TGTGCCATCAGCGGGACAGGGCAGGGCTATGGCTACACCTTC.